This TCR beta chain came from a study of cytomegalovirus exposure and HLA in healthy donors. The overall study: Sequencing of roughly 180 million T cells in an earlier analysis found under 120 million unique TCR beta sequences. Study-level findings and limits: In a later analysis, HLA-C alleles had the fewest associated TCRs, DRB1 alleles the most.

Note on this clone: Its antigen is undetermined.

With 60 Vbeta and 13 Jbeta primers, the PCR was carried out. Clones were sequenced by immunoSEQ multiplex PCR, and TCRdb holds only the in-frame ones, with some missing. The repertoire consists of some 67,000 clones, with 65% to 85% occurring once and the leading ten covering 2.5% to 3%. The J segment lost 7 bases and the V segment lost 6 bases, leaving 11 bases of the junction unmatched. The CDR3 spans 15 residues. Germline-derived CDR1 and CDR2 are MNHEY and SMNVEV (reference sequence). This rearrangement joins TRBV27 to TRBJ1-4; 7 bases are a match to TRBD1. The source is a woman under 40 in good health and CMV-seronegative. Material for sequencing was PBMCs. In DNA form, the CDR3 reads TGTGCCAGCAGCGCTCGACAGGGAGAATTTGAAAAACTGTTTTTT. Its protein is CASSARQGEFEKLFF.